This T cell receptor beta chain was recovered during a study of T cell responses to AZD1222 COVID-19 vaccine. Looking at the study overall: Some second doses came at about 4 weeks and others at about 12 weeks; these were pooled. Study results and limitations: Donors, mostly white British, included more females; clonal diversity was possibly underestimated. Baseline seropositives among AZD1222 recipients totaled only five to seven.

Data came from immunoSEQ multiplex PCR; TCRdb stores just in-frame clones and leaves some out. The sample carries some 69,000 clones, 85% to 90% recorded once. In regard to this clone: As yet, its antigen is unknown.

The germline V gene has CDR1 KGHSH and CDR2 LQKENI. The CDR3 totals 15 residues. V was cut by 1 base and J by 8 bases, with 17 bases left in between. The sequence was obtained from an adult in good health. The material sequenced was peripheral blood, taken on day 0 of AZD1222 vaccination. This sequence joins TRBV18 and TRBJ1-2; D ambiguous. CDR3: CASSPHPSAPDGYTF. CDR3 bases: TGTGCCAGCTCACCACACCCTTCAGCCCCCGACGGCTACACCTTC.